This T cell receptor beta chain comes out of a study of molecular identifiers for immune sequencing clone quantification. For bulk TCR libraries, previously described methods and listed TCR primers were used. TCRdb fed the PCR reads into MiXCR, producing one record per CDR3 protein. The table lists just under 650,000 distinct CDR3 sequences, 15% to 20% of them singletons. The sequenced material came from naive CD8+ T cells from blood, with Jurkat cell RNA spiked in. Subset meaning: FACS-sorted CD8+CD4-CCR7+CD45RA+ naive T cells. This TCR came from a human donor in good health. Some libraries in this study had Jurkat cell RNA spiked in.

The CDR3 protein is CASSSNTGNEAFF. The DNA of the CDR3 is TGTGCCAGCAGCTCCAATACAGGAAATGAAGCTTTCTTT. The chain combines TRBV7-9 with TRBJ1-1; tentative D call: TRBD1 (5 bases). Germline loops: CDR1 SEHNR, CDR2 FQNEAQ (reference sequence). V lost 4 bases to trimming and J lost 7 bases, with 13 bases between them. This CDR3 is built from 13 residues.